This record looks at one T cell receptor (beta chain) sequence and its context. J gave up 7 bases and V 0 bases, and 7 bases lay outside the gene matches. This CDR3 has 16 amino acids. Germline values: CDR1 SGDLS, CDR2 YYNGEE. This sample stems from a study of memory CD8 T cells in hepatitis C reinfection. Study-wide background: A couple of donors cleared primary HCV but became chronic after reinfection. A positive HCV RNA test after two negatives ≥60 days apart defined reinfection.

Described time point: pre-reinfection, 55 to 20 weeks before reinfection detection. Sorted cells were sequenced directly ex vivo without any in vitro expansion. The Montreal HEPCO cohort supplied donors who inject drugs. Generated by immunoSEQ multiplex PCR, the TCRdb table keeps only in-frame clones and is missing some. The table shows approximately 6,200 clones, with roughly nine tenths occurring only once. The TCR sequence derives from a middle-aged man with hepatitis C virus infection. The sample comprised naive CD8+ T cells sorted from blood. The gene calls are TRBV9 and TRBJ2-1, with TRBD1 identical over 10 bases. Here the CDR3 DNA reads TGTGCCAGCAGCGTAGAAGGGACAGGGGTTTGGAATGAGCAGTTCTTC. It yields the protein CASSVEGTGVWNEQFF.